This T cell receptor (beta chain) was obtained from a study of spatial heterogeneity in lung cancer. Findings of the study overall: Detection of ubiquitous tumor TCRs in blood was higher at resection than follow-up.

This clonotype was detected a few times. What it binds is not known. The CDR3 consists of 15 residues. V was trimmed by 1 base and J by 7 bases, leaving 14 bases between them. The V gene's germline CDR1 is SGHNT and CDR2 YYREEE (reference sequence). TCR cDNA molecules each carried a unique molecular identifier. One entry per CDR3 protein, called by TCRdb with MiXCR from the 5' RACE reads. In the table there are roughly 120,000 distinct CDR3 sequences, about 12% of which are singletons. Time point in this sample: blood at routine non-recurrence follow-up after resection. Material for sequencing was whole RNA from tumor, nontumor lung or frozen PBMC, left unsorted.

The receptor was derived from a male donor with early-stage non-small cell lung cancer. Source: PBMCs, taken at follow-up. The J gene is TRBJ1-4, the V gene TRBV5-4; D may be TRBD1 (5 bases). DNA for the CDR3: TGTGCCAGCAGCTTGATGGGGGATCTGGGTGAAAAACTGTTTTTT. Its translation: CASSLMGDLGEKLFF.